The present entry profiles one T cell receptor beta chain with its context. Its specificity is not known. The CDR3 runs to 17 residues. The germline V gene encodes CDR1 SGHTA and CDR2 FQGNSA. This entry is derived from a study of monozygotic twins with inflammatory bowel disease. Study results and limitations: Researchers were unable to tell different T cell subtypes apart.

cDNA synthesis was performed in eight separate reactions for each sample. Using the 5' RACE reads, TCRdb records one entry per CDR3 protein without DNA. The table lists 400,000 to 500,000 distinct CDR3 sequences. What was sequenced was blood. The chain has TRBV7-2 and TRBJ2-3; TCRdb's D call of TRBD2 is untestable without DNA. This sequence was found in a human donor with ulcerative colitis or Crohn's disease, or a healthy co-twin of an affected twin (not recorded which). CDR3 in amino acids: CASSLRVGGSNTDTQYF.